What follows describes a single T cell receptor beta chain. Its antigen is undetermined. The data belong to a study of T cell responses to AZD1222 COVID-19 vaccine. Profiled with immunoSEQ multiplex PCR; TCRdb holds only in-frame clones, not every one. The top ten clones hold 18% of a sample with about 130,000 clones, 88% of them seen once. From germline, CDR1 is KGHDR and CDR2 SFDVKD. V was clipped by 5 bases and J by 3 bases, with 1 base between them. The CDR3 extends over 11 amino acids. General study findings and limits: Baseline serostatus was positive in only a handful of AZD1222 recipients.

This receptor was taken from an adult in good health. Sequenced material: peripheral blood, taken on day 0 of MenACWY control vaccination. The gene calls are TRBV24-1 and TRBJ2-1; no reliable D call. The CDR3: CATSGYNEQFF. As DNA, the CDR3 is TGTGCCACCAGTGGCTACAATGAGCAGTTCTTC.